The T cell receptor (beta chain) described here comes from a study of blood T cell repertoires in COVID-19. Overall study: Samples representing acute and convalescent COVID-19 were sourced from the United States, Italy and Spain. From T cells, B-cell-depleted T cells, or PBMCs came the material, which was cDNA or gDNA.

Grouping used clinical history reported by participants in a survey and questionnaire. TCRdb's copy holds only in-frame clones and misses some; the assay was immunoSEQ multiplex PCR. The sample shows around 180,000 clones, more than 75% of them seen only once. Trimming pared 1 base from V and 0 bases from J, leaving 10 bases between. The germline V gene has CDR1 MNHGY and CDR2 SAAAGT. CDR3 length: 15 residues. The TCR was taken from a woman aged 50 to 65 with acute COVID-19. The chain uses TRBV6-8 and TRBJ2-7; no reliable D call. What was sequenced was PBMCs or T cells enriched from blood (not recorded which). The CDR3 protein is CASSYYPGCSYEQYV. The CDR3 coding sequence is TGTGCCAGCAGTTACTACCCCGGGTGCTCCTACGAGCAGTACGTC.